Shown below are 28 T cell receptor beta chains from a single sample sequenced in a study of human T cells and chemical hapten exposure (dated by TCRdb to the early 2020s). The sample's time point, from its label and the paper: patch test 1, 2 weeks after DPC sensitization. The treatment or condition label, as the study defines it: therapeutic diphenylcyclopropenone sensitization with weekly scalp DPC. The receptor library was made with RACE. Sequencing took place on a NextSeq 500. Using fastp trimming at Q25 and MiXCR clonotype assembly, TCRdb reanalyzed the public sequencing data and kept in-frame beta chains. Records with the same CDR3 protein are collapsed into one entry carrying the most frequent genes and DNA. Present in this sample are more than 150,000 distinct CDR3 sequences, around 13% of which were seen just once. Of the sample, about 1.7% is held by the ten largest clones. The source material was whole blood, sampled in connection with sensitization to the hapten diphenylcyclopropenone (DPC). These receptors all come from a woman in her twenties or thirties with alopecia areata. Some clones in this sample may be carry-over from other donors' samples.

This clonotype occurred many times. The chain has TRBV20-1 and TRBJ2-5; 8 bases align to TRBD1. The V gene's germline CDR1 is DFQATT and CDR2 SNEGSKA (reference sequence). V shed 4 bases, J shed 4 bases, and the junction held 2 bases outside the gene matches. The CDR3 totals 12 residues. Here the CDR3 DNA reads TGCAGTGCTACAGGGGGCTTAGAGACCCAGTACTTC. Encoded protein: CSATGGLETQYF.

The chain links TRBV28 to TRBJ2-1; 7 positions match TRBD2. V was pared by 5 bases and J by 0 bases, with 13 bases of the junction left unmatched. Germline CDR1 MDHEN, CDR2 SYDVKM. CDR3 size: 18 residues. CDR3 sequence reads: CASSPAPGLTYSYNEQFF. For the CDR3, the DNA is TGTGCCAGCAGTCCAGCGCCGGGACTAACTTACTCCTACAATGAGCAGTTCTTC.

CDR3 loop: CASSLFRGTTVGGYTF. CDR3 bases: TGTGCCAGCAGTTTATTTCGCGGGACAACCGTCGGCGGCTACACCTTC. The chain joins TRBV27 to TRBJ1-2, with TRBD1 as a possible D gene (6 bases). CDR3 length: 16 amino acids. Trimming stripped 1 base from V and 8 bases from J, with 20 bases between. Germline CDR1 reads MNHEY; CDR2 reads SMNVEV (reference sequence).

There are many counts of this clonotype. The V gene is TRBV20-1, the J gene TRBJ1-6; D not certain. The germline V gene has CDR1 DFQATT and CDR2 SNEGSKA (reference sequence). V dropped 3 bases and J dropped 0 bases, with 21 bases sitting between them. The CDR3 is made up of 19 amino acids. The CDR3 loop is CSAREVVGSTSSYNSPLHF. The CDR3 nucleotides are TGCAGTGCTAGGGAGGTGGTAGGGAGCACAAGCTCCTATAATTCACCCCTCCACTTT.

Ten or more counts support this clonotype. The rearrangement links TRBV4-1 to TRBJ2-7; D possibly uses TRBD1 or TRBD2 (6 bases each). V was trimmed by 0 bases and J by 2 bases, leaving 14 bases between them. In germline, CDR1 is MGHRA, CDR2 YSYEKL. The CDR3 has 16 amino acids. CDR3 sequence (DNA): TGCGCCAGCAGCCAAGATCGGGCCGGGGGCACCTACGAGCAGTACTTC. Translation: CASSQDRAGGTYEQYF.

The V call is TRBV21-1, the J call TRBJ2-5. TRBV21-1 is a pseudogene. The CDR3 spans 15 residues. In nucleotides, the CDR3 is TGTGCCAGCAGCAAGGGAAAGGCTACCAAAGAGACCCAGTACTTC. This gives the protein CASSKGKATKETQYF.

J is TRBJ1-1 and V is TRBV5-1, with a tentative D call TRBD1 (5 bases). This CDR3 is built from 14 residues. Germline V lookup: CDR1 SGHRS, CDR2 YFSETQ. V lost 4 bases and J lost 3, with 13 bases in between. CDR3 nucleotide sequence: TGCGCCAGCAGCGAGGGACGGCAGGACACTGAAGCTTTCTTT. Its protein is CASSEGRQDTEAFF.

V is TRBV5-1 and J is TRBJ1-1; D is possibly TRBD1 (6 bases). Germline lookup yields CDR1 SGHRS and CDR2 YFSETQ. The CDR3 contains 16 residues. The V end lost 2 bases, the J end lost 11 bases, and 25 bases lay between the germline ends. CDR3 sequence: CASSFDLTGPLEGAFF. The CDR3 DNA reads TGCGCCAGCAGCTTCGACTTGACAGGCCCCCTGGAAGGGGCTTTCTTT.

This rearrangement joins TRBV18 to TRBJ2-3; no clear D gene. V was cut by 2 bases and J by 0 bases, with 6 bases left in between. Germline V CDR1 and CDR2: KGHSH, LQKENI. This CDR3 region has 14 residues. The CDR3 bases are TGTGCCAGCTCACCATACAGTAGCACAGATACGCAGTATTTT. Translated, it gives CASSPYSSTDTQYF.

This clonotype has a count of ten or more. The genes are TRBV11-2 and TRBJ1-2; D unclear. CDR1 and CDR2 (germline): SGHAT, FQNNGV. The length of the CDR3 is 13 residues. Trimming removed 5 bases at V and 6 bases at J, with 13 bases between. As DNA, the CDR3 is TGTGCCAGCAGCCTCACGGATTTAAATGGCTACACCTTC. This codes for CASSLTDLNGYTF. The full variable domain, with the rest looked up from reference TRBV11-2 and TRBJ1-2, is EAGVAQSPRYKIIEKRQSVAFWCNPISGHATLYWYQQILGQGPKLLIQFQNNGVVDDSQLPKDRFSAERLKGVDSTLKIQPAKLEDSAVYLCASSLTDLNGYTFGSGTRLTVV.

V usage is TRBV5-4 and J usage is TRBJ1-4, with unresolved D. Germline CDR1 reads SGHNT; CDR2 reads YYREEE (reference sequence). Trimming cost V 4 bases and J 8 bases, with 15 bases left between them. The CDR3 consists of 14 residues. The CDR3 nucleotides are TGTGCCAGCAGCGTAGACACTCGTGAGGAAAAACTGTTTTTT. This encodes CASSVDTREEKLFF.

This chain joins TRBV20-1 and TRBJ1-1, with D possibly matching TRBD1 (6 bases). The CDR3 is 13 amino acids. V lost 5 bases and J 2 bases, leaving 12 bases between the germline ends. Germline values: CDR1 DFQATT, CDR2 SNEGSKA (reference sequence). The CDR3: CSAVGQYNTEAFF. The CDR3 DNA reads TGCAGTGCTGTCGGACAGTATAACACTGAAGCTTTCTTT.

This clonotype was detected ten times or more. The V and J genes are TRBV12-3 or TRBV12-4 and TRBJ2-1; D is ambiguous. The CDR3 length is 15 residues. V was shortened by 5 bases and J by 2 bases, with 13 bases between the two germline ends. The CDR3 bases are TGTGCCAGCAGTAACGGGCCTAACGCCTACAATGAGCAGTTCTTC. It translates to CASSNGPNAYNEQFF.

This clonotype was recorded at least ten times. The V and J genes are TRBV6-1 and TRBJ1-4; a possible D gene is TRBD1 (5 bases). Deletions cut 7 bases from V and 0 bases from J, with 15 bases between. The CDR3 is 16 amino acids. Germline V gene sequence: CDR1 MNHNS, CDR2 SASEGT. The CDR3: CASTSSGVTTNEKLFF. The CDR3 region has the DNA TGTGCCAGCACGTCTTCGGGGGTGACAACTAATGAAAAACTGTTTTTT.

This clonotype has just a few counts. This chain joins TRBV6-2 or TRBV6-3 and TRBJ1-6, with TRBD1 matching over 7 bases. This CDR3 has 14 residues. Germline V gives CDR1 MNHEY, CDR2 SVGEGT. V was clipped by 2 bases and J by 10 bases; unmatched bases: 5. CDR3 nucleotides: TGTGCCAGCAGTTACGACAGGGTACGATCACCCCTCCACTTT. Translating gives CASSYDRVRSPLHF.

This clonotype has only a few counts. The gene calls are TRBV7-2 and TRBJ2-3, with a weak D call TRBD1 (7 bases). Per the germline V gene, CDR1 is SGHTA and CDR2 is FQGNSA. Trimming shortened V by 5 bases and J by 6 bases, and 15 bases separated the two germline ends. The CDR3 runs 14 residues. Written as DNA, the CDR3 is TGTGCCAGCAGCGTAGGCAGGGGGGTGGATACGCAGTATTTT. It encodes CASSVGRGVDTQYF.

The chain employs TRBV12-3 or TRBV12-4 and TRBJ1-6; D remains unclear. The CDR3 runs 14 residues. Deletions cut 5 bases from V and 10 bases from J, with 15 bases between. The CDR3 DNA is TGTGCCAGCAGTCTCCAGGAATTAGGATCACCCCTCCACTTT. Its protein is CASSLQELGSPLHF.

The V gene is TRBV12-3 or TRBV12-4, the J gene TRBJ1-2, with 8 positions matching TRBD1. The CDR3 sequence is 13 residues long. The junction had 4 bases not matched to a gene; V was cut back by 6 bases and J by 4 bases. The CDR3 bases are TGTGCCAGCAGGAGGACAGGGACCTATGGCTACACCTTC. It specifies CASRRTGTYGYTF.

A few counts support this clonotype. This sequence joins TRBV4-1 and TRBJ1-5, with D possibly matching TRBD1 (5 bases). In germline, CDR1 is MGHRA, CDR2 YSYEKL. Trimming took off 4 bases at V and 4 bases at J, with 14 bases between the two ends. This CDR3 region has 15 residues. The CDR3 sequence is CASSLNEGKNQPQHF. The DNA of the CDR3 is TGCGCCAGCAGCCTGAACGAGGGGAAAAATCAGCCCCAGCATTTT.

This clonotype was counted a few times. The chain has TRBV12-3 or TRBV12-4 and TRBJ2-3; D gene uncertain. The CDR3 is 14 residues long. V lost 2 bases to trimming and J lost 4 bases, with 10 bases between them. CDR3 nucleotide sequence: TGTGCCAGCAGTTTATTCCTGGGTTCAGATACGCAGTATTTT. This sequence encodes CASSLFLGSDTQYF.

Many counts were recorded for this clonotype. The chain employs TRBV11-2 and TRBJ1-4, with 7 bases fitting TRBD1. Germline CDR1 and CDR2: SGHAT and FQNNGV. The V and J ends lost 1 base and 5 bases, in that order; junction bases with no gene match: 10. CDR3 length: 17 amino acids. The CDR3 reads CASSLGPLQGMNEKLFF. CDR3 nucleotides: TGTGCCAGCAGCTTAGGTCCGTTACAGGGGATGAATGAAAAACTGTTTTTT.

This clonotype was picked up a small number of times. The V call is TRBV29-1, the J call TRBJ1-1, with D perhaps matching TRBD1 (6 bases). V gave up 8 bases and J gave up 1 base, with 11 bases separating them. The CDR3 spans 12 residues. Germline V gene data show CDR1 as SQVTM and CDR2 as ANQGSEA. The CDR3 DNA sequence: TGCAGCCTCACGACAGGGAACACTGAAGCTTTCTTT. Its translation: CSLTTGNTEAFF.

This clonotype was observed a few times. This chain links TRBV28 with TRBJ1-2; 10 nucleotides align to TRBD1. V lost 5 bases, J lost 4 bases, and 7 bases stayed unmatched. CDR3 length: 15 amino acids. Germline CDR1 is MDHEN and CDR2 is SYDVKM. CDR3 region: CASSRTGGPSYGYTF. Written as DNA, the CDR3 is TGTGCCAGCAGTCGGACAGGGGGACCTTCCTATGGCTACACCTTC.

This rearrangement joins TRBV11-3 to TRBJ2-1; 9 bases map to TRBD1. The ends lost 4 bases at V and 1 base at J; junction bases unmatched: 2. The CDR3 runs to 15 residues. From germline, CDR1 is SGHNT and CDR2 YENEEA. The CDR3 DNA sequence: TGTGCCAGCAGCTACGGACAGGGGTCCTACAATGAGCAGTTCTTC. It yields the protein CASSYGQGSYNEQFF.

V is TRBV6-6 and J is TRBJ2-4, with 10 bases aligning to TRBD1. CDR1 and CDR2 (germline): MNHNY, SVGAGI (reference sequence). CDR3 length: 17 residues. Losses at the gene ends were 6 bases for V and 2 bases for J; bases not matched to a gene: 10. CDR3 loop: CASRLTGGPGSKNIQYF. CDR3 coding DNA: TGTGCCAGCAGGCTGACAGGGGGCCCTGGGTCCAAAAACATTCAGTACTTC.

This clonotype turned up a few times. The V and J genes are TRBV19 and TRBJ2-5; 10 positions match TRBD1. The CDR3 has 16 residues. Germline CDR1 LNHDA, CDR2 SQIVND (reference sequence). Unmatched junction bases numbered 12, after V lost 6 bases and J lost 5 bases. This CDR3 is CASRPGQGTRGETQYF. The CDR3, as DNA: TGTGCCAGTAGACCGGGACAGGGGACTCGAGGGGAGACCCAGTACTTC.

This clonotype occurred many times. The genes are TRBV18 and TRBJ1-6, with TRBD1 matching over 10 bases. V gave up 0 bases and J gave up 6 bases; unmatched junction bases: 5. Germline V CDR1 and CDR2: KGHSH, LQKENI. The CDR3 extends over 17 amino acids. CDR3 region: CASSPPSTGGSNSPLHF. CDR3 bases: TGTGCCAGCTCACCACCATCGACAGGGGGCAGTAATTCACCCCTCCACTTT.

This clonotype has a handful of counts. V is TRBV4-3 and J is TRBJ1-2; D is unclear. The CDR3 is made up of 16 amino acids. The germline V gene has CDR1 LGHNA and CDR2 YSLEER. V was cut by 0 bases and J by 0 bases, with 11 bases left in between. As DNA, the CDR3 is TGCGCCAGCAGCCAAGATAACAGCCGAACTAACTATGGCTACACCTTC. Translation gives CASSQDNSRTNYGYTF.